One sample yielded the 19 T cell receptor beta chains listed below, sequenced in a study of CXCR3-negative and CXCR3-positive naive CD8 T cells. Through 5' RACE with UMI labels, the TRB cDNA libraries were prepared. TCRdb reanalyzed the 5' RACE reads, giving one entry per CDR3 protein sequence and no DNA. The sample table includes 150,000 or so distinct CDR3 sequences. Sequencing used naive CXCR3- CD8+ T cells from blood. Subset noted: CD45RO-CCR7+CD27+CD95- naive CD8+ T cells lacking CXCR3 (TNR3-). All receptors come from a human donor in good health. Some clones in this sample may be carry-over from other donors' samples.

The CDR3 reads CSVEDLGSYEQYF. The chain joins TRBV29-1 to TRBJ2-7. Per the germline V gene, CDR1 is SQVTM and CDR2 is ANQGSEA. CDR3 length: 13 residues.

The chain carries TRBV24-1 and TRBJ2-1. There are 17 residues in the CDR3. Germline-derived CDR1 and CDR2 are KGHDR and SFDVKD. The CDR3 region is CATSDSGVQGPYNEQFF.

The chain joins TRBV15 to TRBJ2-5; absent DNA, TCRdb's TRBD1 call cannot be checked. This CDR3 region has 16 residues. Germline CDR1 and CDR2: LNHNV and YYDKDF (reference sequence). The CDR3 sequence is CATSTILGHHRETQYF.

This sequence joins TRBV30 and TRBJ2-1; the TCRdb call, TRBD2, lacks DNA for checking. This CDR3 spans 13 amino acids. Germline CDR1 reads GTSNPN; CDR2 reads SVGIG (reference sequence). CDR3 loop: CAWSLAGGNEQFF.

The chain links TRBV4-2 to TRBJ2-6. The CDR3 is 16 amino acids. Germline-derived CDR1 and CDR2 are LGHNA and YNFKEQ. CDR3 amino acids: CASSQDVDSGANVLTF.

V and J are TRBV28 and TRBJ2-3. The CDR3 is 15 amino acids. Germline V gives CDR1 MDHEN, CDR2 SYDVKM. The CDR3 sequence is CASSYFGTSTDTQYF.

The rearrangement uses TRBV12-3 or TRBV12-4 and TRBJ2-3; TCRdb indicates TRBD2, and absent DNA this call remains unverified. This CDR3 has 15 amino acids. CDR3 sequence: CASSQTSGSSDTQYF.

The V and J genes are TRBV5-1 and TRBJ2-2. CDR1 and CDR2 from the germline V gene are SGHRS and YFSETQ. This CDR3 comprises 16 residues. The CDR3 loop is CASSLVVVTNTGELFF.

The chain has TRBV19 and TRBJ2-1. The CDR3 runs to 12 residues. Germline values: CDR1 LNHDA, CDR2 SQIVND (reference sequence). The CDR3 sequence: CASSFVAAEQFF. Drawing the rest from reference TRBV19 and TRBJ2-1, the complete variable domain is DGGITQSPKYLFRKEGQNVTLSCEQNLNHDAMYWYRQDPGQGLRLIYYSQIVNDFQKGDIAEGYSVSREKKESFPLTVTSAQKNPTAFYLCASSFVAAEQFFGPGTRLTVL.

The CDR3 spells CASLARAVDTQYF. The chain joins TRBV28 to TRBJ2-3; the TRBD2 assignment by TCRdb is unverifiable without DNA. In germline, CDR1 is MDHEN, CDR2 SYDVKM. The CDR3 loop spans 13 amino acids.

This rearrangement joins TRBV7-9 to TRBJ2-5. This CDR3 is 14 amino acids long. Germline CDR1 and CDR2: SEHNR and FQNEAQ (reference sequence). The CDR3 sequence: CASILYGVGETQYF.

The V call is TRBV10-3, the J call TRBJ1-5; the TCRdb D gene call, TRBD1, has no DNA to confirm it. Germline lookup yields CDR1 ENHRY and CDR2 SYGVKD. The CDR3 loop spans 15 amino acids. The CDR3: CAISDKGDFYQPQHF.

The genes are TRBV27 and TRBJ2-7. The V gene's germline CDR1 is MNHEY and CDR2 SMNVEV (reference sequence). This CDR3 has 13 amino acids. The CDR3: CASSPDGNYEQYF.

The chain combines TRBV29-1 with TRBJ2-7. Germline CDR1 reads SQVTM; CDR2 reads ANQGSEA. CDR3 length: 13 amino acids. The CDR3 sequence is CSVGAAYSYEQYF.

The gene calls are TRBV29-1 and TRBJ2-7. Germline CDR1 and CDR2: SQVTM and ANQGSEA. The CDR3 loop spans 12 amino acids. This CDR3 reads CSVELQTYEQYF.

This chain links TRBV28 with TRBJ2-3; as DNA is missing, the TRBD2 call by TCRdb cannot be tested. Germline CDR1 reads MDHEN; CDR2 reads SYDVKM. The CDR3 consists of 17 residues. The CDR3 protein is CASSSRLAGRGTDTQYF. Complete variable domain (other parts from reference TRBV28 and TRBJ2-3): DVKVTQSSRYLVKRTGEKVFLECVQDMDHENMFWYRQDPGLGLRLIYFSYDVKMKEKGDIPEGYSVSREKKERFSLILESASTNQTSMYLCASSSRLAGRGTDTQYFGPGTRLTVL.

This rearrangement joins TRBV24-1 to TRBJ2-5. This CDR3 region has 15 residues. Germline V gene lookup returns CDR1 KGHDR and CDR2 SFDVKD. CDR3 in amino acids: CATSDFGSFQETQYF.

This CDR3 is CASSYGLAGTPQETQYF. The rearrangement joins TRBV6-2 or TRBV6-3 to TRBJ2-5; TCRdb designates TRBD2, a call that cannot be tested without DNA. The CDR3 totals 17 residues. In germline, CDR1 is MNHEY, CDR2 SVGEGT.

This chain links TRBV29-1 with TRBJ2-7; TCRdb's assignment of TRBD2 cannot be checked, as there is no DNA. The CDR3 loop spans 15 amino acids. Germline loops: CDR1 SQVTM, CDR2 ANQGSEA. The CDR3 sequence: CSVELAGMGRYEQYF.